One sample yielded the 21 T cell receptor beta chains listed below, sequenced in a study of cytomegalovirus exposure and HLA in healthy donors. It was with 60 Vbeta and 13 Jbeta primers that the PCR ran. Some clones are missing from TCRdb's copy, which holds only in-frame ones; the method was immunoSEQ multiplex PCR. This sample's clone table lists more than 95,000 clones. The sample was PBMCs. The receptors derive from a man aged 25-45 years in good health and CMV-seronegative.

The chain employs TRBV7-2 and TRBJ2-4; 7 positions match TRBD1. The CDR3 contains 17 residues. V lost 4 bases and J lost 0; bases outside the gene matches: 9. Germline CDR1 SGHTA, CDR2 FQGNSA. CDR3 nucleotides: TGTGCCAGCAGCTGGGGAACCCAGGGGGTAGCCAAAAACATTCAGTACTTC. Protein: CASSWGTQGVAKNIQYF.

The chain carries TRBV29-1 and TRBJ1-2; TRBD1 might be the D (6 bases). V was pared by 6 bases and J by 8 bases, with 22 bases between. The CDR3 has 14 residues. Germline V gene lookup returns CDR1 SQVTM and CDR2 ANQGSEA. DNA for the CDR3: TGCAGCGTCGACGGGGTTACAGGGTATCGGGGCTACACCTTC. Protein sequence: CSVDGVTGYRGYTF.

J is TRBJ2-1 and V is TRBV4-1; D not resolved. The germline V gene has CDR1 MGHRA and CDR2 YSYEKL. The V end lost 2 bases, the J end lost 3 bases, and 8 bases lay between the germline ends. CDR3 length: 14 amino acids. This CDR3 is CASSQPSRYNEQFF. CDR3 coding DNA: TGCGCCAGCAGCCAACCCTCGCGCTACAATGAGCAGTTCTTC.

This chain connects TRBV28 to TRBJ1-1, with a possible D match to TRBD1 (6 bases). The V gene lost 6 bases and the J gene lost 11 bases, with 16 bases spanning the gap. Germline CDR1 and CDR2: MDHEN and SYDVKM. The CDR3 has 12 amino acids. The CDR3 region has the DNA TGTGCCAGCAGCAGAAGGGGGGAGGGGGCTTTCTTT. Translating it yields CASSRRGEGAFF.

The CDR3: CSARRTGEQYF. As DNA, the CDR3 is TGCAGTGCTAGAAGGACAGGAGAGCAGTACTTC. V gene TRBV20-1 combines with J gene TRBJ2-7; 7 bases agree with TRBD1. The CDR3 is 11 amino acids. Unmatched junction bases numbered 2, after V lost 2 bases and J lost 7 bases. CDR1 DFQATT and CDR2 SNEGSKA come from the germline V gene (reference sequence).

The V and J genes are TRBV28 and TRBJ2-7, with 10 nucleotides matching TRBD1. The CDR3 spans 13 residues. CDR1 MDHEN and CDR2 SYDVKM come from the germline V gene. V lost 6 bases, J lost 12 bases, and 11 bases stayed unmatched. The CDR3, as DNA: TGTGCCAGCAGCGGGACAGGGGTTCCCCACGCGTACTTC. The encoded protein is CASSGTGVPHAYF. Combining the CDR3 with reference TRBV28 and TRBJ2-7 gives the whole variable domain DVKVTQSSRYLVKRTGEKVFLECVQDMDHENMFWYRQDPGLGLRLIYFSYDVKMKEKGDIPEGYSVSREKKERFSLILESASTNQTSMYLCASSGTGVPHAYFGPGTRLTVT.

J is TRBJ2-5 and V is TRBV4-3; tentatively, D is TRBD2 (6 bases). The end of the DNA aligns better with TRBJ2-7, so the J call may be wrong. From germline, CDR1 is LGHNA and CDR2 YSLEER. This CDR3 has 18 amino acids. The CDR3 loop is CASSQDRLRLGTDYEQYF. In DNA form, the CDR3 reads TGCGCCAGCAGCCAAGATCGGTTGAGACTAGGAACAGACTACGAGCAGTACTTC.

This chain links TRBV28 with TRBJ2-3, with TRBD1 matching 9 bases. After removal of 3 bases from V and 3 bases from J, the junction contained 4 bases not matched to a gene. CDR1 is MDHEN, CDR2 SYDVKM, per germline. The CDR3 is made up of 15 amino acids. CDR3 amino acids: CASSFPGQGTDTQYF. The CDR3 region has the DNA TGTGCCAGCAGTTTTCCGGGACAGGGAACAGATACGCAGTATTTT.

On this clone itself: The junction differs from germline at one of its ends, possibly a read error. The chain uses TRBV5-4 and TRBJ2-3; 9 nucleotides line up with TRBD1. Germline lookup yields CDR1 SGHNT and CDR2 YYREEE (reference sequence). This CDR3 has 16 residues. The DNA of the CDR3 is TGCGCCAGCAGCCAGAAGACAGGGGGTGGTGCAGATACGCAGTATTTT. This codes for CASSQKTGGGADTQYF.

The CDR3, as DNA: TGTGCCGGGGCGAGACAGGGCACCTACGAGCAGTACTTC. This sequence encodes CAGARQGTYEQYF. V is TRBV30 and J is TRBJ2-7; 7 bases are shared with TRBD1. This CDR3 spans 13 amino acids. Germline V gene data show CDR1 as GTSNPN and CDR2 as SVGIG (reference sequence). V lost 8 bases, J lost 2 bases, and 9 bases stayed unmatched.

The chain is built from TRBV28 and TRBJ2-5; 7 bases are a match to TRBD2. Germline lookup yields CDR1 MDHEN and CDR2 SYDVKM. V dropped 8 bases and J dropped 2; count of bases not matched to a gene: 5. The CDR3 extends over 13 amino acids. The CDR3 loop reads CASGGVRQETQYF. Written as DNA, the CDR3 is TGTGCCAGCGGGGGGGTTCGGCAAGAGACCCAGTACTTC.

This chain joins TRBV6-6 and TRBJ2-1, with 9 bases that match TRBD1. The V and J ends lost 7 bases and 4 bases, in that order; junction bases with no gene match: 8. This CDR3 is built from 15 residues. The V gene's germline CDR1 is MNHNY and CDR2 SVGAGI (reference sequence). Here the CDR3 reads CASTQGQGKYNEQFF. The CDR3 coding sequence is TGTGCCAGCACCCAGGGACAGGGAAAGTACAATGAGCAGTTCTTC.

This chain's CDR3 is CASSPSTGERNTEAFF. DNA of the CDR3: TGTGCCAGCAGCCCATCCACAGGGGAGCGTAACACTGAAGCTTTCTTT. The chain is built from TRBV13 and TRBJ1-1; TRBD1 aligns across 7 bases. Per the germline V gene, CDR1 is PRHDT and CDR2 is FYEKMQ (reference sequence). The CDR3 is 16 amino acids. The V segment lost 5 bases and the J segment 2 bases; nucleotides outside the gene matches: 11.

V and J are TRBV6-5 and TRBJ2-1, with D possibly being TRBD1 (6 bases). The germline gives CDR1 MNHEY, CDR2 SVGAGI. V shed 6 bases and J shed 8 bases, with 8 bases lying between them. The length of the CDR3 is 11 residues. The CDR3 region has the DNA TGTGCCAGCAGCAGGGGTGATGAGCAGTTCTTC. This translates into CASSRGDEQFF.

The chain links TRBV5-8 to TRBJ2-1; D ambiguous. CDR1 and CDR2 (germline): SGHTS, YDEGEE. The CDR3 has 15 amino acids. Trimming cost V 4 bases and J 7 bases, with 18 bases left between them. The CDR3 sequence is CASSALVLGRNEQFF. CDR3 bases: TGTGCCAGCAGCGCCCTAGTCCTCGGCCGGAATGAGCAGTTCTTC.

The gene calls are TRBV30 and TRBJ2-1; D is perhaps TRBD1 (5 bases). The V end was cut by 3 bases, the J end by 5 bases, with 11 bases between. The length of the CDR3 is 13 residues. Per germline, CDR1 GTSNPN and CDR2 SVGIG (reference sequence). The CDR3 DNA reads TGTGCCTGGAGCCACGGCAGGGACAATGAGCAGTTCTTC. Encoded protein: CAWSHGRDNEQFF.

This chain connects TRBV28 to TRBJ2-1; 7 bases fit TRBD2. The CDR3 consists of 16 residues. Germline V lookup: CDR1 MDHEN, CDR2 SYDVKM. After removal of 4 bases from V and 1 base from J, the junction contained 7 bases not matched to a gene. CDR3: CASSSYSSGSYNEQFF. The CDR3 DNA reads as TGTGCCAGCAGTTCGTACTCTAGCGGATCCTACAATGAGCAGTTCTTC.

This chain joins TRBV6-6 and TRBJ2-7, with a possible D match to TRBD1 (5 bases). The V and J ends lost 6 bases and 2 bases respectively, with 17 bases between them. This CDR3 is built from 15 residues. The germline CDR1 and CDR2 sequences are MNHNY and SVGAGI (reference sequence). In DNA form, the CDR3 reads TGTGCCAGCAGCACCCCAGGGAATGGTCCCTACGAGCAGTACTTC. Translated, it gives CASSTPGNGPYEQYF.

This chain uses TRBV7-9 with TRBJ2-7; no firm D call. The V end was cut by 4 bases, the J end by 8 bases, with 15 bases between. Germline CDR1 SEHNR, CDR2 FQNEAQ (reference sequence). The CDR3 sequence is 13 residues long. As DNA, the CDR3 is TGTGCCAGCAGCTCCACGACAAGCCAAAAGCAGTACTTC. It is translated as CASSSTTSQKQYF.

This chain links TRBV6-1 with TRBJ2-7; 10 bases agree with TRBD2. CDR1 and CDR2 from the germline V gene are MNHNS and SASEGT. The CDR3 length is 13 residues. The junction had 1 base not matched to a gene; V was cut back by 6 bases and J by 2 bases. The chain's CDR3 is CASRGTSAYEQYF. The CDR3 DNA follows: TGTGCCAGCAGAGGGACTAGCGCCTACGAGCAGTACTTC.

This chain connects TRBV27 to TRBJ2-7, with 8 bases that match TRBD2. V lost 4 bases, J lost 2 bases, and 7 bases stayed unmatched. Looked up from germline, CDR1 is MNHEY and CDR2 is SMNVEV (reference sequence). This CDR3 has 15 residues. CDR3 nucleotide sequence: TGTGCCAGCAGTTCAACTAGCGGTTTTACCTACGAGCAGTACTTC. Its translation is CASSSTSGFTYEQYF.